These 32 T cell receptor beta chains came from one sample sequenced in a study of T cells in Graves' hyperthyroidism and ophthalmopathy. Amplification of TCR beta CDR3 regions was performed using RNA transcripts as template. The TCR CDR3 was amplified in a first-round RT-PCR using the HTBI primer set. TCRdb reprocessed the multiplex PCR reads via MiXCR and lists one record per CDR3 protein. The sample comprises hundreds of thousands of distinct CDR3 sequences, approximately 25% of which are singletons, and roughly 10% rests with the top ten. The sample was blood. The receptors were sampled from a woman aged 25 to 45 with Graves' ophthalmopathy.

The V gene is TRBV30, the J gene TRBJ2-5; D is ambiguous. Trimming shortened V by 2 bases and J by 4 bases, and 11 bases separated the two germline ends. CDR1 is GTSNPN and CDR2 is SVGIG in the germline V gene (reference sequence). The length of the CDR3 is 13 residues. CDR3 region: CAWSTGIRETQYF. CDR3 nucleotides: TGTGCCTGGAGTACTGGGATTCGAGAGACCCAGTACTTC.

V and J are TRBV20-1 and TRBJ1-5; D is unclear. With 0 bases removed from V and 0 bases from J, the gap between germline ends came to 12 bases. CDR3 length: 16 amino acids. Germline-derived CDR1 and CDR2 are DFQATT and SNEGSKA (reference sequence). The CDR3 DNA reads TGCAGTGCTAGAGATCAGGTTACTTATAGCAATCAGCCCCAGCATTTT. Translating it yields CSARDQVTYSNQPQHF.

The sample holds many counts of this clonotype. The chain joins TRBV29-1 to TRBJ2-5; maybe TRBD2 (6 bases). Trimming removed 3 bases at V and 2 bases at J, with 10 bases between. Germline CDR1 SQVTM, CDR2 ANQGSEA. CDR3 length equals 13 residues. The CDR3 here is CSVEKTSQETQYF. The CDR3 coding sequence is TGCAGCGTTGAGAAGACTAGTCAAGAGACCCAGTACTTC.

This chain links TRBV11-2 with TRBJ1-2, with D tentatively TRBD1 (5 bases). Germline assignment: CDR1 SGHAT and CDR2 FQNNGV. The CDR3 is 17 residues long. V was cut by 0 bases and J by 4 bases, with 18 bases left in between. Written as DNA, the CDR3 is TGTGCCAGCAGCTTAGAACCAGGGTCTGGCGTTTTCTATGGCTACACCTTC. Translated: CASSLEPGSGVFYGYTF. The entire variable domain, with the rest obtained from reference TRBV11-2 and TRBJ1-2, is as follows: EAGVAQSPRYKIIEKRQSVAFWCNPISGHATLYWYQQILGQGPKLLIQFQNNGVVDDSQLPKDRFSAERLKGVDSTLKIQPAKLEDSAVYLCASSLEPGSGVFYGYTFGSGTRLTVV.

There are many counts of this clonotype. The chain joins TRBV7-2 to TRBJ2-5; 9 positions match TRBD1. V dropped 1 base and J dropped 5; count of bases not matched to a gene: 5. CDR3 length: 15 residues. Per the germline V gene, CDR1 is SGHTA and CDR2 is FQGNSA. CDR3 coding DNA: TGTGCCAGCAGCTTAGGCGGGACAGGGCGGGAGACCCAGTACTTC. This codes for CASSLGGTGRETQYF.

The chain combines TRBV6-1 with TRBJ1-1; D is unresolved. Germline V gene lookup returns CDR1 MNHNS and CDR2 SASEGT. Trimming removed 10 bases from V and 0 bases from J, with 15 bases in between. The CDR3 runs to 14 residues. In nucleotides, the CDR3 is TGTGCCACCTCAAGGGAGTCCTTGAACACTGAAGCTTTCTTT. Translation gives CATSRESLNTEAFF.

This clonotype was seen many times. The chain couples TRBV29-1 to TRBJ1-1, with D perhaps matching TRBD1 (5 bases). V was trimmed by 1 base and J by 6 bases, leaving 12 bases between them. The CDR3 is 13 residues long. Germline V gene lookup returns CDR1 SQVTM and CDR2 ANQGSEA. The CDR3 sequence is CSVEGGDRPEAFF. CDR3 DNA: TGCAGCGTTGAAGGGGGGGATCGTCCTGAAGCTTTCTTT. The full variable domain, its missing parts supplied by reference TRBV29-1 and TRBJ1-1, is SAVISQKPSRDICQRGTSLTIQCQVDSQVTMMFWYRQQPGQSLTLIATANQGSEATYESGFVIDKFPISRPNLTFSTLTVSNMSPEDSSIYLCSVEGGDRPEAFFGQGTRLTVV.

This clonotype was observed a handful of times. The rearrangement uses TRBV6-1 and TRBJ1-1, with D hard to call. Germline loops: CDR1 MNHNS, CDR2 SASEGT. This CDR3 comprises 12 residues. The V and J ends lost 6 bases and 8 bases respectively, with 13 bases between them. The DNA for the CDR3 is TGTGCCAGCAGACTTAACACGGAGGAAGCTTTCTTT. It yields the protein CASRLNTEEAFF.

Ten or more counts support this clonotype. One end of the junction fails to match germline, which may point to a read error. The rearrangement uses TRBV27 and TRBJ1-2; TRBD1 agrees at 8 bases. The CDR3 loop spans 15 amino acids. Germline CDR1 is MNHEY and CDR2 is SMNVEV (reference sequence). CDR3 region: CASSENRQGYYGYAF. In nucleotides, the CDR3 is TGTGCCAGCAGCGAAAACCGACAGGGGTACTATGGCTACGCCTTC.

The table lists this clonotype with many counts. The chain employs TRBV19 and TRBJ1-2; possible D gene TRBD1, 6 bases. The CDR3 runs to 12 residues. Trimming cost V 5 bases and J 8 bases, with 12 bases left between them. Germline V CDR1 and CDR2: LNHDA, SQIVND (reference sequence). CDR3 sequence reads: CASSLQGVGYTF. As DNA, the CDR3 is TGTGCCAGTAGTCTACAGGGTGTAGGCTACACCTTC.

The sample holds many counts of this clonotype. The V gene is TRBV27, the J gene TRBJ1-2; D gene uncertain. CDR1 and CDR2 from the germline V gene are MNHEY and SMNVEV (reference sequence). This CDR3 is built from 14 residues. The germline V and J ends were trimmed by 5 bases and 1 base, with 11 bases remaining between them. CDR3 amino acids: CASSADGFNYGYTF. The CDR3 nucleotides are TGTGCCAGCAGTGCAGACGGATTTAACTATGGCTACACCTTC.

A word on this clonotype: The junction shows a germline mismatch at one end, possibly a read error. CDR3 nucleotides: TGTGCCAGCAGTTACCCGAGGGACAGGGGAAGAAACATTAAGTACTTC. As protein: CASSYPRDRGRNIKYF. This chain connects TRBV6-7 to TRBJ2-4, with 10 bases that match TRBD1. TRBV6-7 is sorted into the ORF group, with uncertain function. The CDR3 has 16 amino acids.

The genes are TRBV20-1 and TRBJ1-1; possibly TRBD1 for D (5 bases). Germline CDR1 DFQATT, CDR2 SNEGSKA (reference sequence). Trimming removed 3 bases at V and 8 bases at J, with 13 bases between. The length of the CDR3 is 12 residues. In nucleotides, the CDR3 is TGCAGTGCTAGTTTGGGACTTAGGGAAGCTTTCTTT. This gives the protein CSASLGLREAFF.

The J gene is TRBJ1-1, the V gene TRBV5-1; TRBD1 matches at 10 bases. Germline CDR1 is SGHRS and CDR2 is YFSETQ. There are 16 residues in the CDR3. V was pared by 4 bases and J by 5 bases, with 11 bases of the junction left unmatched. In DNA, the CDR3 is TGCGCCAGCAGCGCCAGGGACAGGGGTGACCTGACTGAAGCTTTCTTT. It translates to CASSARDRGDLTEAFF.

This clonotype was seen repeatedly, ten times or more. The gene calls are TRBV12-3 or TRBV12-4 and TRBJ1-1, with TRBD1 matching 7 bases. The J segment lost 3 bases and the V segment lost 5 bases, leaving 6 bases of the junction unmatched. The CDR3 runs 14 residues. Here the CDR3 reads CASSIQGRHTEAFF. Here the CDR3 DNA reads TGTGCCAGCAGTATACAGGGGAGGCACACTGAAGCTTTCTTT.

This sequence joins TRBV7-9 and TRBJ1-1; D gene ambiguous. The CDR3 extends over 13 amino acids. Germline V gene lookup returns CDR1 SEHNR and CDR2 FQNEAQ (reference sequence). With 3 bases removed from V and 7 bases from J, the gap between germline ends came to 12 bases. The CDR3 loop reads CASSLRVADEAFF. In DNA, the CDR3 is TGTGCCAGCAGCTTGAGGGTAGCCGATGAAGCTTTCTTT.

This clonotype was recorded at least ten times. The chain recombines TRBV19 with TRBJ1-2, with 7 nucleotides matching TRBD1. Germline V gene data show CDR1 as LNHDA and CDR2 as SQIVND (reference sequence). This CDR3 is built from 15 residues. V lost 5 bases, J lost 8 bases, and 14 bases stayed unmatched. The CDR3 protein is CASSLEIDRVQGYTF. The CDR3 bases are TGTGCCAGTAGTCTCGAAATCGACAGGGTCCAAGGCTACACCTTC.

The rearrangement uses TRBV5-1 and TRBJ2-7; TRBD1 matches at 11 bases. This CDR3 is 15 amino acids long. Unmatched junction bases numbered 8, after V lost 4 bases and J lost 5 bases. Germline CDR1 and CDR2: SGHRS and YFSETQ. CDR3 in DNA: TGCGCCAGCAGCCCTGGACAGGGGGCCGTCCACGAGCAGTACTTC. It encodes CASSPGQGAVHEQYF.

This clonotype was observed at least ten times. Written as DNA, the CDR3 is TGTGCCAGCAGTTTAAAACAGGGGGCCAACTATGGCTACACCTTC. Amino acids: CASSLKQGANYGYTF. The chain couples TRBV12-3 or TRBV12-4 to TRBJ1-2; TRBD1 matches 9 bases. This CDR3 is 15 amino acids long. V trimming: 2 bases; J trimming: 2 bases; junction bases outside the gene matches: 3.

This clonotype appeared many times. This chain joins TRBV20-1 and TRBJ1-2; no reliable D call. CDR3 length: 12 residues. CDR1 and CDR2 from the germline V gene are DFQATT and SNEGSKA (reference sequence). The ends were cut back, 0 bases at V and 4 bases at J, with 6 bases in the middle. The CDR3 here is CSAREGTYGYTF. The DNA for the CDR3 is TGCAGTGCTAGAGAGGGAACCTATGGCTACACCTTC.

The sample holds many counts of this clonotype. This chain connects TRBV7-2 to TRBJ1-3, with D possibly matching TRBD1 (5 bases). This CDR3 spans 15 amino acids. From germline, CDR1 is SGHTA and CDR2 FQGNSA. V shed 1 base and J shed 2 bases, with 9 bases lying between them. Here the CDR3 reads CASSLGGAAGNTIYF. The DNA for the CDR3 is TGTGCCAGCAGCTTAGGCGGGGCGGCTGGAAACACCATATATTTT.

This clonotype was observed many times. V is TRBV2 and J is TRBJ1-1; D gene uncertain. Germline-derived CDR1 and CDR2 are SNHLY and FYNNEI. The CDR3 has 13 amino acids. Trimming left V 3 bases short and J 3 bases short, with 8 bases between. The CDR3: CASSDASYTEAFF. CDR3 nucleotide sequence: TGTGCCAGCAGTGATGCGAGTTACACTGAAGCTTTCTTT.

This clonotype was counted ten times or more. The DNA for the CDR3 is TGTGCCAGCAGCTTAGAGGTGACAGGGGTAAATCAGCCCCAGCATTTT. Amino acids: CASSLEVTGVNQPQHF. The chain employs TRBV7-8 and TRBJ1-5; 8 bases match TRBD1. Germline V gene data show CDR1 as SGHVS and CDR2 as FQNEAQ. The CDR3 totals 16 residues. V lost 1 base and J lost 4; bases outside the gene matches: 6. Drawing the rest from reference TRBV7-8 and TRBJ1-5, the complete variable domain is GAGVSQSPRYKVAKRGQDVALRCDPISGHVSLFWYQQALGQGPEFLTYFQNEAQLDKSGLPSDRFFAERPEGSVSTLKIQRTQQEDSAVYLCASSLEVTGVNQPQHFGDGTRLSIL.

This clonotype was picked up many times. The J gene is TRBJ2-7, the V gene TRBV12-3 or TRBV12-4; 8 bases are a match to TRBD1. V lost 7 bases to trimming and J lost 1 base; unmatched junction nucleotides: 6. The CDR3 sequence is 14 residues long. The CDR3 sequence: CASTYRGESYEQYF. The CDR3 DNA reads TGTGCCAGCACCTACAGGGGGGAGTCCTACGAGCAGTACTTC.

The rearrangement joins TRBV6-1 to TRBJ1-1; possible D gene TRBD1, 5 bases. The CDR3 has 11 residues. V gave up 8 bases and J gave up 7 bases, with 11 bases separating them. Germline V gene lookup returns CDR1 MNHNS and CDR2 SASEGT. The DNA for the CDR3 is TGTGCCAGCGGACAAATTAATGAAGCTTTCTTT. It encodes CASGQINEAFF.

This clonotype was recorded a few times. The chain carries TRBV20-1 and TRBJ2-5; a possible D gene is TRBD2 (7 bases). The CDR3 is 15 residues long. Trimming cost V 0 bases and J 4 bases, with 15 bases left between them. Germline V gene data show CDR1 as DFQATT and CDR2 as SNEGSKA (reference sequence). CDR3 DNA sequence: TGCAGTGCTAGAGAGTGGCGGGGGCCGGGAGAGACCCAGTACTTC. As protein: CSAREWRGPGETQYF.

This clonotype was found many times. This chain links TRBV6-1 with TRBJ1-2; 8 bases align to TRBD1. Looked up from germline, CDR1 is MNHNS and CDR2 is SASEGT. The J segment lost 3 bases and the V segment lost 4 bases, leaving 7 bases of the junction unmatched. The CDR3 is 15 amino acids. As DNA, the CDR3 is TGTGCCAGCAGTGCAAACCCGGGACAGGACTATGGCTACACCTTC. Protein product: CASSANPGQDYGYTF.

This clonotype has more than one count but fewer than ten. V usage is TRBV24-1 and J usage is TRBJ2-2; no clear D gene. V was shortened by 9 bases and J by 2 bases, with 12 bases between the two germline ends. The CDR3 extends over 14 amino acids. Germline CDR1 reads KGHDR; CDR2 reads SFDVKD. The CDR3 DNA reads TGTGCCACCTCACACAGCCCCAACACCGGGGAGCTGTTTTTT. Its protein is CATSHSPNTGELFF.

This clonotype was counted ten times or more. The chain couples TRBV20-1 to TRBJ2-5, with 9 bases identical to TRBD1. J lost 4 bases, V lost 3 bases, and 6 bases had no gene match. Germline V lookup: CDR1 DFQATT, CDR2 SNEGSKA (reference sequence). The CDR3 spans 14 residues. The CDR3 DNA is TGCAGTGCTAGGGAGGACAGGGGACCAGAGACCCAGTACTTC. Its translation: CSAREDRGPETQYF.

The sample holds many counts of this clonotype. The gene calls are TRBV12-3 or TRBV12-4 and TRBJ2-5; possible D gene TRBD1, 5 bases. With 6 bases removed from V and 5 bases from J, the gap between germline ends came to 16 bases. The CDR3 spans 14 residues. The CDR3 reads CASRSNGAVETQYF. The CDR3 bases are TGTGCCAGCAGGTCCAATGGGGCTGTGGAGACCCAGTACTTC.

This clonotype was recorded only once. A much larger clonotype is one base distant, so this may be a read error. The chain couples TRBV11-2 to TRBJ2-2; 11 nucleotides agree with TRBD2. Germline CDR1 reads SGHAT; CDR2 reads FQNNGV. This CDR3 is built from 18 residues. V lost 4 bases and J lost 1; bases outside the gene matches: 8. The CDR3 coding sequence is TGTGCCAGCAGCTCAGTCCGCCTAGCGGGGGGGAACACCGGGGAGCTGTTTTTT. Its translation: CASSSVRLAGGNTGELFF.

This clonotype was counted ten times or more. The chain has TRBV4-1 and TRBJ1-4, with 7 bases that match TRBD1. CDR3 length equals 15 residues. Germline V CDR1 and CDR2: MGHRA, YSYEKL. V lost 5 bases, J lost 4 bases, and 7 bases stayed unmatched. CDR3 residues: CASSFQDRINEKLFF. In DNA, the CDR3 is TGCGCCAGCAGCTTCCAGGACAGGATTAATGAAAAACTGTTTTTT.